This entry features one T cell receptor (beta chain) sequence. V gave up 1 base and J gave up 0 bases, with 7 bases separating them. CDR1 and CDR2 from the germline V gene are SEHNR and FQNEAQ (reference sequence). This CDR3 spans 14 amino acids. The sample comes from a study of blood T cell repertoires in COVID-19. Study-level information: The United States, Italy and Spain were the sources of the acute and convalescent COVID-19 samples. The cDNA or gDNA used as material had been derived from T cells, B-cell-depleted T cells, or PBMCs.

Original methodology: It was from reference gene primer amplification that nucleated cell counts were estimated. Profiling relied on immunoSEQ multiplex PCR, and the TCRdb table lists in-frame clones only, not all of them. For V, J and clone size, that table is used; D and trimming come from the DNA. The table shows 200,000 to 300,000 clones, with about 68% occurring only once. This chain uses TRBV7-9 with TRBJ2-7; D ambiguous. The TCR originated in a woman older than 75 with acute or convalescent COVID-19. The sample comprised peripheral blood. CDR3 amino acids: CASSLGSSSYEQYF. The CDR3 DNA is TGTGCCAGCAGCTTAGGATCTAGCTCCTACGAGCAGTACTTC.